This T cell receptor beta chain was profiled in a study of shared clonotypes between healthy human individuals. The study, taken as a whole, reports: How much donors shared clonotypes was expected to be affected by sequencing depth.

To note about this clone: Its antigen is as yet unknown.

Sequenced by immunoSEQ multiplex PCR; TCRdb stores in-frame clones only, minus some. The repertoire holds about 2,500,000 clones, more than 90% seen once, with 0.13% to 0.15% in the top ten. What was sequenced was naive CD4+ T cells sorted from blood. The subset here: CD45RA+ positively selected. The clonotype originates from a man between 18 and 35 years old in good health.

This chain's CDR3 is CASSFRYSYEQYF. The CDR3 DNA reads as TGTGCCAGCAGTTTCCGGTACTCCTACGAGCAGTACTTC. The chain couples TRBV27 to TRBJ2-5, with no clear D. The J call is doubtful: the DNA matches TRBJ2-7 better. CDR3 length equals 13 residues. The germline V gene encodes CDR1 MNHEY and CDR2 SMNVEV (reference sequence).